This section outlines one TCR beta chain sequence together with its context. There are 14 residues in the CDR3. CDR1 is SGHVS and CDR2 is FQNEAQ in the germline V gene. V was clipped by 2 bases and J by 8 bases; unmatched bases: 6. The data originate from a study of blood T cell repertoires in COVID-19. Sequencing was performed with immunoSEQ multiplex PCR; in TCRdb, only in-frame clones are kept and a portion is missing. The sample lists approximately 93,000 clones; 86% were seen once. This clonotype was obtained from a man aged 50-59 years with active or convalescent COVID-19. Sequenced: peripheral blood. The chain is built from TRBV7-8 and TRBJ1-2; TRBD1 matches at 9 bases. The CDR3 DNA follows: TGTGCCAGCAGCTTACAGGACAGGGGTTTAGGCTACACCTTC. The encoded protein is CASSLQDRGLGYTF.